What follows are 3 T cell receptor beta chains derived from one specimen sequenced in a study of blood T cell repertoires in COVID-19. Clones were read by immunoSEQ multiplex PCR, and TCRdb kept only the in-frame ones, dropping some. Of around 140,000 clones in the sample, 70% to 80% are singletons; the top ten hold roughly 15%. Source material: peripheral blood. Every receptor here comes from a man between 45 and 60 years old with acute or convalescent COVID-19.

The chain couples TRBV14 to TRBJ2-5; 11 bases are shared with TRBD1. V dropped 10 bases and J dropped 5; count of bases not matched to a gene: 9. Germline V CDR1 and CDR2: SGHDN, FVKESK. The CDR3 covers 14 residues. The CDR3, as DNA: TGTGCCACCCGGCGGACAGGGGGCCCGGAGACCCAGTACTTC. Protein: CATRRTGGPETQYF.

Only one count was recorded for this clone. The chain uses TRBV5-1 and TRBJ1-4; D not resolved. There are 14 residues in the CDR3. Per germline, CDR1 SGHRS and CDR2 YFSETQ. Trimming cost V 4 bases and J 8 bases, with 15 bases left between them. The CDR3 nucleotides are TGCGCCAGCAGCCCGACCCTAGGAGGAGAAAAACTGTTTTTT. Its protein product is CASSPTLGGEKLFF.

This clone was seen a single time. This chain connects TRBV6-6 to TRBJ1-1, with a possible D match to TRBD1 (6 bases). In germline, CDR1 is MNHNY, CDR2 SVGAGI (reference sequence). Trimming took off 6 bases at V and 1 base at J, with 9 bases between the two ends. This CDR3 contains 13 residues. In DNA form, the CDR3 reads TGTGCCAGCAGCCTGACAGGGAACACTGAAGCTTTCTTT. Its translation: CASSLTGNTEAFF.